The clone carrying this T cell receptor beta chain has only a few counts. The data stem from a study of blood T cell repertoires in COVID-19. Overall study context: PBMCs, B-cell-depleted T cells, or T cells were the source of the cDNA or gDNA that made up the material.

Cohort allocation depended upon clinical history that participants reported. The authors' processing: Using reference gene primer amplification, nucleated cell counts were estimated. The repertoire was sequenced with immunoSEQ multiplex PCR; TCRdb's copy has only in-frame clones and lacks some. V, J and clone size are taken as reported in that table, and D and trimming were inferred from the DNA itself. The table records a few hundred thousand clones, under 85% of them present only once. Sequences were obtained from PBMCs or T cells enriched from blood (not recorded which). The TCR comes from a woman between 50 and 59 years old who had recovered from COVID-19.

CDR3 protein: CASSKGESTNEKLFF. The CDR3 coding sequence is TGTGCCAGCAGTAAGGGGGAATCCACTAATGAAAAACTGTTTTTT. This chain uses TRBV2 with TRBJ1-4; D is possibly TRBD1 (6 bases). CDR1 and CDR2 from the germline V gene are SNHLY and FYNNEI. The CDR3 contains 15 residues. V was pared by 5 bases and J by 2 bases, with 12 bases between.